These 9 T cell receptor beta chains were all obtained from the same sample, sequenced in a study of CD8+CD57+ T cells in acquired aplastic anemia (dated by TCRdb to 2016 to 2018). Patients chosen for sequencing had shown expansion of CD8+CD57+ cells by flow cytometry. TCRdb shows the sequencer as Illumina HiSeq 2000. Profiling of TCR beta VDJ combinations and CDR3 sequences used genomic DNA as the template. TCRdb redid the processing of the public reads, applying fastp at Q25 and MiXCR, and retained in-frame beta chains. Duplicate CDR3 protein sequences are folded into a single record with the most common DNA and genes. Counted in this sample were 75,000 to 100,000 distinct CDR3 sequences; about 66% of them appeared once. The leading ten clones occupy about 60% of the sample. The sequenced material came from sorted CD4+, CD8+, or CD8+CD57+ T cells (not recorded which) from PBMCs. Receptor source: a human donor with aplastic anemia.

This clonotype has a handful of counts. J is TRBJ2-1 and V is TRBV24-1; 10 positions match TRBD2. Germline CDR1 reads KGHDR; CDR2 reads SFDVKD. The J segment lost 6 bases and the V segment lost 4 bases, leaving 14 bases of the junction unmatched. The CDR3 contains 18 residues. CDR3 coding DNA: TGTGCCACCAGTGACCCCATAGCGGGAGGCAGATCGACCAATGAGCAGTTCTTC. Its protein is CATSDPIAGGRSTNEQFF.

This clonotype appeared once. The CDR3 spells CSASPLTGDNEQFF. CDR3 DNA sequence: TGCAGTGCTAGCCCCCTAACGGGAGACAATGAGCAGTTCTTC. The chain employs TRBV20-1 and TRBJ2-1, with D possibly being TRBD2 (6 bases). The CDR3 length is 14 residues. V was clipped by 3 bases and J by 5 bases, with 14 bases between them. Germline V lookup: CDR1 DFQATT, CDR2 SNEGSKA (reference sequence).

This clonotype was seen a single time. The rearrangement joins TRBV29-1 to TRBJ2-7; 7 nucleotides line up with TRBD1. The trim removed 7 bases at V and 3 bases at J, leaving 9 bases unmatched. The CDR3 loop spans 13 amino acids. CDR1 and CDR2 from the germline V gene are SQVTM and ANQGSEA. The CDR3 nucleotides are TGCAGCGCTTGTGTTACAGGGGACTACGAGCAGTACTTC. Amino acid sequence: CSACVTGDYEQYF.

The rearrangement joins TRBV29-1 to TRBJ2-2, with TRBD2 matching 7 bases. V trimming: 4 bases; J trimming: 10 bases; junction bases outside the gene matches: 12. CDR1 is SQVTM and CDR2 is ANQGSEA in the germline V gene. There are 14 residues in the CDR3. CDR3 DNA sequence: TGCAGCGTTGCTCCTAGCGGCGATAACCCGGAGCTGTTTTTT. Encoded protein: CSVAPSGDNPELFF.

The V gene is TRBV9, the J gene TRBJ1-2; TRBD1 matches at 7 bases. Germline CDR1 SGDLS, CDR2 YYNGEE. The CDR3 totals 14 residues. Trimming cost V 5 bases and J 4 bases; bases outside gene matches: 8. This chain's CDR3 is CASSDIRGAYGYTF. CDR3 DNA: TGTGCCAGCAGTGACATCAGGGGGGCCTATGGCTACACCTTC.

In its sample, this clonotype was seen a few times. The chain joins TRBV7-9 to TRBJ1-2, with no clear D. V was clipped by 6 bases and J by 2 bases, with 7 bases between them. Germline assignment: CDR1 SEHNR and CDR2 FQNEAQ (reference sequence). The CDR3 has 12 amino acids. CDR3 region: CASSPDNYGYTF. The CDR3 DNA is TGTGCCAGCAGTCCTGACAACTATGGCTACACCTTC. The whole variable domain, remainder taken from reference TRBV7-9 and TRBJ1-2, is DTGVSQNPRHKITKRGQNVTFRCDPISEHNRLYWYRQTLGQGPEFLTYFQNEAQLEKSRLLSDRFSAERPKGSFSTLEIQRTEQGDSAMYLCASSPDNYGYTFGSGTRLTVV.

This chain links TRBV2 with TRBJ2-7; 8 nucleotides match TRBD1. The CDR3 extends over 14 amino acids. Unmatched junction bases numbered 0, after V lost 1 base and J lost 1 base. CDR1 is SNHLY and CDR2 is FYNNEI in the germline V gene. This CDR3 reads CASSEGDRSYEQYF. In DNA, the CDR3 is TGTGCCAGCAGTGAAGGGGACAGGTCCTACGAGCAGTACTTC.

The chain uses TRBV19 and TRBJ2-2, with D possibly TRBD1 on 5 matching bases. CDR1 is LNHDA and CDR2 is SQIVND in the germline V gene (reference sequence). V was trimmed by 4 bases and J by 9 bases, leaving 12 bases between them. The CDR3 is 13 amino acids. CDR3 amino acids: CASSKGDLRELFF. CDR3 bases: TGTGCCAGTAGTAAAGGGGATCTGAGGGAGCTGTTTTTT. The full variable domain, rest sourced from reference TRBV19 and TRBJ2-2, is DGGITQSPKYLFRKEGQNVTLSCEQNLNHDAMYWYRQDPGQGLRLIYYSQIVNDFQKGDIAEGYSVSREKKESFPLTVTSAQKNPTAFYLCASSKGDLRELFFGEGSRLTVL.

The chain carries TRBV7-9 and TRBJ2-7; D uncertain. The J call could be wrong; TRBJ2-5 is a better fit for the DNA end. This CDR3 comprises 14 residues. Germline V gene lookup returns CDR1 SEHNR and CDR2 FQNEAQ (reference sequence). This CDR3 is CASSRIQPGETQYF. For the CDR3, the DNA is TGTGCCAGCAGCCGGATACAGCCTGGGGAGACCCAGTACTTC.